One T cell receptor (beta chain) is described in this entry. TCRdb called the 5' RACE reads again in MiXCR, with one record for every CDR3 protein. This table has hundreds of thousands of distinct CDR3 sequences, approximately 15% appearing once. These data belong to a study of T-cell memory formation after mild COVID-19. Between the trimmed V and J ends, which lost 10 bases and 6 bases, there was a span of 16 bases. Germline CDR1 is MNHEY and CDR2 is SVGAGI. This CDR3 region has 14 residues. The gene calls are TRBV6-5 and TRBJ1-6, with D unclear. The sequenced material came from PBMCs or a T cell subset sorted from them (not recorded which). The sequence was obtained from an adult woman who had mild COVID-19 (a few samples of this study predate the infection). Cell type and time point are not known. The CDR3 nucleotides are TGTGCCACCAAACTCGGATCATTTAATTCACCCCTCCACTTT. Protein: CATKLGSFNSPLHF.